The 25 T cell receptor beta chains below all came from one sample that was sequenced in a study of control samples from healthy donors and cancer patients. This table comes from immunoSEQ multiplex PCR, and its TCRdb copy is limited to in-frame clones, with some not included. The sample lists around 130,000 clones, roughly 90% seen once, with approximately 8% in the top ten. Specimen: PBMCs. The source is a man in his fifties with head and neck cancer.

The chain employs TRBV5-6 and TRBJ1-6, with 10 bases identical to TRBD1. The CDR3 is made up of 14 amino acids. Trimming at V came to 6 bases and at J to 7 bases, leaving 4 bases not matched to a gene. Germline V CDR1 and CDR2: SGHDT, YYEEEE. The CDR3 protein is CASTTGQGNSPLHF. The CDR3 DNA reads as TGTGCCAGCACCACGGGACAGGGGAATTCACCCCTCCACTTT.

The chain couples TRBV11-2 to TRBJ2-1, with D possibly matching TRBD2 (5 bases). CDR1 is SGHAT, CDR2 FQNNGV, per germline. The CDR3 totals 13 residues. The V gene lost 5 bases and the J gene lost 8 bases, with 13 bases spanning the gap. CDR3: CASSPNSVDEQFF. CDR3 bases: TGTGCCAGCAGCCCGAATAGCGTCGATGAGCAGTTCTTC.

CDR3 DNA: TGTGCCAGCAGTTACGGGGGAGGGACTGAAGCTTTCTTT. It codes for CASSYGGGTEAFF. The chain links TRBV6-2 or TRBV6-3 to TRBJ1-1, with D perhaps TRBD1 (5 bases). Germline V lookup: CDR1 MNHEY, CDR2 SVGEGT. V gave up 2 bases and J gave up 5 bases, with 9 bases separating them. The CDR3 extends over 13 amino acids.

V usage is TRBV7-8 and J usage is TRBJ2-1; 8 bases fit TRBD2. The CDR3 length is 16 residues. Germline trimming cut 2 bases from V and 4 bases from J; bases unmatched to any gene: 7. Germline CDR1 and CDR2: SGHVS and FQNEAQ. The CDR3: CASSLLSPSGYNEQFF. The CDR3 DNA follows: TGTGCCAGCAGCTTATTGTCGCCTAGCGGGTACAATGAGCAGTTCTTC.

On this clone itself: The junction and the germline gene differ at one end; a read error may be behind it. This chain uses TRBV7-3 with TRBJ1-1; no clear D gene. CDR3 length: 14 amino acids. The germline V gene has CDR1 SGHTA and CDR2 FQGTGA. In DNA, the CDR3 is TGTGCCAGCCGCTTCTCGGCGATGGGCACTGAAGCTTTCTTT. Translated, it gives CASRFSAMGTEAFF.

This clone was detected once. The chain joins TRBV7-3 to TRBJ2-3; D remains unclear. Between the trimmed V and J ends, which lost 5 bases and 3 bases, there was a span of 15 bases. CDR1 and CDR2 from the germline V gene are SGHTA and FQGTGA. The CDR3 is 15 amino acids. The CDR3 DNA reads TGTGCCAGCAGCCCCCTCCGGCACTCGACAGATACGCAGTATTTT. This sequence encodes CASSPLRHSTDTQYF.

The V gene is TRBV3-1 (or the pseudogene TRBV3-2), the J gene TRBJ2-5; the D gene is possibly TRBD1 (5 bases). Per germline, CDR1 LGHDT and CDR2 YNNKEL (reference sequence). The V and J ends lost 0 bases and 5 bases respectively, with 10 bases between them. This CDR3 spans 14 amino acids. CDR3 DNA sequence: TGTGCCAGCAGCCAAGAGTTAGGGGCCGAGACCCAGTACTTC. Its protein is CASSQELGAETQYF.

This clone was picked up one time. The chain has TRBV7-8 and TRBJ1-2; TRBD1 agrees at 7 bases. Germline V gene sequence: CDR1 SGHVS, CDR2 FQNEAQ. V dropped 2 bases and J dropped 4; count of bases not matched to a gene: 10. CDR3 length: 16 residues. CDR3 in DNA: TGTGCCAGCAGCTTATCTGGGGACAGTTTTGTCTATGGCTACACCTTC. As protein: CASSLSGDSFVYGYTF.

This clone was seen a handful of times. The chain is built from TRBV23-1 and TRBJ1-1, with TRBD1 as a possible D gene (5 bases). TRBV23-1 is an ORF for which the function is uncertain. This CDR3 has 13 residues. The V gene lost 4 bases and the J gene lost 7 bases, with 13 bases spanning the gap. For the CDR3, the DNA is TGCGCCAGCAGTCCTCGCGAGCAGGGTGAAGCTTTCTTT. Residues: CASSPREQGEAFF.

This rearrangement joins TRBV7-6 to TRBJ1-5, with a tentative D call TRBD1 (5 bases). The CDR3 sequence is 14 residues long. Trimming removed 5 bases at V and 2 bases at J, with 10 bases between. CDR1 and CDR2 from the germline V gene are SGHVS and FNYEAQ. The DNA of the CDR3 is TGTGCCAGCAGCCAAGAACAGGGCAATCAGCCCCAGCATTTT. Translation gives CASSQEQGNQPQHF.

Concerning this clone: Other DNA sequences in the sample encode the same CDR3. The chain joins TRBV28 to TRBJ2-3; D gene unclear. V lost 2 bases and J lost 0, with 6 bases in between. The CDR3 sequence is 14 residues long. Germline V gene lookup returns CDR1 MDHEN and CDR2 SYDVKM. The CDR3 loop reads CASSLGGSTDTQYF. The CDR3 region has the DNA TGTGCCAGCAGTTTAGGCGGCAGCACAGATACGCAGTATTTT.

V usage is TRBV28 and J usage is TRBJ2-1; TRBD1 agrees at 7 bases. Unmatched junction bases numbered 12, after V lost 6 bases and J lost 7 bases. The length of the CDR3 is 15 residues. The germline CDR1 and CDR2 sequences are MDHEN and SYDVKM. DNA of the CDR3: TGTGCCAGCAGCCGCCGGCAGGGGGAGAGGAATGAGCAGTTCTTC. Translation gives CASSRRQGERNEQFF.

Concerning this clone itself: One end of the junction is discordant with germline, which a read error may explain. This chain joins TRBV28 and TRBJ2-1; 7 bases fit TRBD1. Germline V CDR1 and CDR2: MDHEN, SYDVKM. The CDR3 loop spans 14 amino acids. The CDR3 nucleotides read TGTGCCAGCAGTCTTCCATTGGGTGGACAGGAGCGGTTCTTC. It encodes CASSLPLGGQERFF.

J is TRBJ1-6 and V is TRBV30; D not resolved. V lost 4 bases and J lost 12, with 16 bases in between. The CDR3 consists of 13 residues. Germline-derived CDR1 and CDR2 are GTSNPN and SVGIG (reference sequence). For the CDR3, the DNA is TGTGCCTGGACTCCCCCCGCAGCCCTACCCCTCCACTTT. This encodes CAWTPPAALPLHF.

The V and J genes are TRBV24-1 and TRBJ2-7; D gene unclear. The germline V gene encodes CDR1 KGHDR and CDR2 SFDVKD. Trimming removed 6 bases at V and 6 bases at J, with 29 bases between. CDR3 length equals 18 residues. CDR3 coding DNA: TGTGCCACCAGTAGACCCCCCGGGCGACCCCTTAGGTGGCGCGAGCAGTACTTC. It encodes CATSRPPGRPLRWREQYF.

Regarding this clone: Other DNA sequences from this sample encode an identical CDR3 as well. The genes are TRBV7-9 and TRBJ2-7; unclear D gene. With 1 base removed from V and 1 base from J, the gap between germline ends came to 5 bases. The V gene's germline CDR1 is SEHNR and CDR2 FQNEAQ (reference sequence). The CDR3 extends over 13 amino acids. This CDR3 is CASSLGISYEQYF. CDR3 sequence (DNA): TGTGCCAGCAGCTTAGGGATATCCTACGAGCAGTACTTC.

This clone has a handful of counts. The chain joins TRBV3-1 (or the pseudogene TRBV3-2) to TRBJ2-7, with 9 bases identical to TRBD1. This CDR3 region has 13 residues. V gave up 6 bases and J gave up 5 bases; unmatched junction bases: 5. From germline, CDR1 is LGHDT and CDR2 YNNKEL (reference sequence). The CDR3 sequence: CASRRTGEDEQYF. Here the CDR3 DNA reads TGTGCCAGCAGACGGACAGGGGAGGACGAGCAGTACTTC.

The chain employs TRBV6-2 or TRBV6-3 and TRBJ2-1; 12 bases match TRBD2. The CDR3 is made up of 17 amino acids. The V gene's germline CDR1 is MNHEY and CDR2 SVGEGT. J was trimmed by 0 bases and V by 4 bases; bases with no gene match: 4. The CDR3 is CASSSGTSGYSYNEQFF. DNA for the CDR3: TGTGCCAGCAGTTCAGGGACTAGCGGGTACTCCTACAATGAGCAGTTCTTC.

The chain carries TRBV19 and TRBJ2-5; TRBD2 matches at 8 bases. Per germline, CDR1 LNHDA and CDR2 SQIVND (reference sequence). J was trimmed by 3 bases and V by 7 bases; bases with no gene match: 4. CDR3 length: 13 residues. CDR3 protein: CASKRAGEETQYF. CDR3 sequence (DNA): TGTGCCAGTAAAAGAGCGGGGGAAGAGACCCAGTACTTC. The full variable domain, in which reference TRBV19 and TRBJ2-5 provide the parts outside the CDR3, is DGGITQSPKYLFRKEGQNVTLSCEQNLNHDAMYWYRQDPGQGLRLIYYSQIVNDFQKGDIAEGYSVSREKKESFPLTVTSAQKNPTAFYLCASKRAGEETQYFGPGTRLLVL.

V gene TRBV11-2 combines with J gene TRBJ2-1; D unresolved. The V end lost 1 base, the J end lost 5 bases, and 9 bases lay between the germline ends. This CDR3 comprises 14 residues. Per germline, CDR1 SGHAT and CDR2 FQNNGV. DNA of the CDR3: TGTGCCAGCAGCTTAGTAGGCGCCAACAATGAGCAGTTCTTC. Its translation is CASSLVGANNEQFF.

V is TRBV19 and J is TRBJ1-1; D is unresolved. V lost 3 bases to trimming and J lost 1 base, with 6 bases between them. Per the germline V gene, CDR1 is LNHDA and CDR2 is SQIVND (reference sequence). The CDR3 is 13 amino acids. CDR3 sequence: CASSMAWNTEAFF. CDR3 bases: TGTGCCAGTAGTATGGCGTGGAACACTGAAGCTTTCTTT.

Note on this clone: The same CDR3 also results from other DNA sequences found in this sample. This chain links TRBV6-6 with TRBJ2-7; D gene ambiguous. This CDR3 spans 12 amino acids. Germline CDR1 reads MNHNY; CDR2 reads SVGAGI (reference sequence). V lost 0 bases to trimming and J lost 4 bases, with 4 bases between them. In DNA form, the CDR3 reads TGTGCCAGCAGTTACTCAAATTACGAGCAGTACTTC. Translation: CASSYSNYEQYF.

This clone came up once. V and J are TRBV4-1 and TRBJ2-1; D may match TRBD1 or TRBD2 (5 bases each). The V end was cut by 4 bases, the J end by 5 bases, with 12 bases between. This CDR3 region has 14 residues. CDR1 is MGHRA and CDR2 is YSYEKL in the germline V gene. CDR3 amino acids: CASSLSGGDNEQFF. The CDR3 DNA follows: TGCGCCAGCAGCCTGAGTGGGGGTGACAATGAGCAGTTCTTC.

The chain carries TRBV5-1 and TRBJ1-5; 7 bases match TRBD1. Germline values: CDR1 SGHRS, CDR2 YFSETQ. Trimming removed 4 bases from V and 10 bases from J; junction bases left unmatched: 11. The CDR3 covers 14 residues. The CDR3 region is CASSPGQEGQPQHF. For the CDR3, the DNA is TGCGCCAGCAGCCCTGGACAGGAAGGTCAACCCCAGCATTTT.

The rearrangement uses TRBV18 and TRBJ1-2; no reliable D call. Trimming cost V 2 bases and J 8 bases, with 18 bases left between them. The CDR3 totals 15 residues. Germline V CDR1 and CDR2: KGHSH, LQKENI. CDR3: CASSPFSTEKVGYTF. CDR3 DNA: TGTGCCAGCTCACCATTTAGTACAGAGAAGGTGGGCTACACCTTC.